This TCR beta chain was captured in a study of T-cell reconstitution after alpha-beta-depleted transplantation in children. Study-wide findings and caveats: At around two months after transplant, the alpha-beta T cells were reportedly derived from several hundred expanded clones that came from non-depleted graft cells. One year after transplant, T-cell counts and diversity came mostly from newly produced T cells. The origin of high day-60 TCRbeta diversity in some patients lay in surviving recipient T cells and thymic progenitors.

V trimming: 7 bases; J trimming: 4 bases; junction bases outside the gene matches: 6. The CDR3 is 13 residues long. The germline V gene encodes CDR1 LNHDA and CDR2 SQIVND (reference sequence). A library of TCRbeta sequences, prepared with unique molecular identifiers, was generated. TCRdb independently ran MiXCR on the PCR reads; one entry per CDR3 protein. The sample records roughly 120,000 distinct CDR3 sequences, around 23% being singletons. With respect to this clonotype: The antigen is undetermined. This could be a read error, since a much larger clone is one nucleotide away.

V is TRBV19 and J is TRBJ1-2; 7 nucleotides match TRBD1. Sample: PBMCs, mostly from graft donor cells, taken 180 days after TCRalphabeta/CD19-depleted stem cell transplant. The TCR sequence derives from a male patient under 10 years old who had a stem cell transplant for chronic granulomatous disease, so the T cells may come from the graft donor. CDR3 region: CASTVGQTYGYTF. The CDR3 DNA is TGTGCCAGTACAGTGGGACAGACCTATGGCTACACCTTC.